This record concerns one T cell receptor (beta chain) sequence. Antigen unknown. Sequenced by immunoSEQ multiplex PCR; TCRdb stores in-frame clones only, minus some. The data show 130,000 or so clones, 75% to 95% seen once. This CDR3 is 15 amino acids long. With 4 bases removed from V and 6 bases from J, the gap between germline ends came to 18 bases. Germline assignment: CDR1 MNHEY and CDR2 SMNVEV (reference sequence). This record belongs to a study of T cell responses to AZD1222 COVID-19 vaccine. Notes on the study in general: Recipients of AZD1222 seropositive at baseline numbered only 6 or 7. As reported, nearly half of all spike-specific TCRs target variant regions that are unmutated. Recipients of two AZD1222 doses showed rising Spike-specific TCR breadth and depth. Possibly, clonal diversity was underestimated; donors were largely white British and included more females.

This sequence joins TRBV27 and TRBJ1-1, with D tentatively TRBD1 (5 bases). The sample in question was peripheral blood, obtained 28 days after the second AZD1222 dose. This TCR was recovered from an adult who received the AZD1222 COVID-19 vaccine. The CDR3 coding sequence is TGTGCCAGCAGTTCTCTGGTTGTTTGGGGCTCTGAAGCTTTCTTT. Translation: CASSSLVVWGSEAFF.